One sample yielded the 27 T cell receptor beta chains listed below, sequenced in a study of T cells after somatic rescue of genetic block. Measured with immunoSEQ multiplex PCR; TCRdb has only the in-frame clones, and not every one. Of some 70,000 clones in the sample, more than 75% were seen once. The sequencing input was peripheral blood mononuclear cells (PBMCs). All receptors come from a young man.

This sequence joins TRBV7-2 and TRBJ2-7; D remains ambiguous. Per the germline V gene, CDR1 is SGHTA and CDR2 is FQGNSA. V was clipped by 5 bases and J by 0 bases, with 8 bases between them. The CDR3 is made up of 13 amino acids. The DNA of the CDR3 is TGTGCCAGCAGCGTTGAGCCCTCCTACGAGCAGTACTTC. Amino acid sequence: CASSVEPSYEQYF.

This sequence joins TRBV6-7 and TRBJ1-5, with TRBD1 matching over 8 bases. TRBV6-7 is classed as an ORF, of uncertain function. Trimming removed 2 bases from V and 11 bases from J; junction bases left unmatched: 2. This CDR3 region has 12 residues. In nucleotides, the CDR3 is TGTGCCAGCAGTTACGGACAGGGATCCCAGCATTTT. Translating gives CASSYGQGSQHF.

The CDR3 bases are TGTGCCAGCAGTTCTCCAGCGGGAGGTCAAGAGACCCAGTACTTC. Translation: CASSSPAGGQETQYF. This chain connects TRBV5-4 to TRBJ2-5; 9 bases are shared with TRBD2. The junction had 7 bases not matched to a gene; V was cut back by 5 bases and J by 2 bases. This CDR3 has 15 amino acids. The germline V gene encodes CDR1 SGHNT and CDR2 YYREEE (reference sequence). The entire variable domain, with the rest obtained from reference TRBV5-4 and TRBJ2-5, is as follows: ETGVTQSPTHLIKTRGQQVTLRCSSQSGHNTVSWYQQALGQGPQFIFQYYREEENGRGNFPPRFSGLQFPNYSSELNVNALELDDSALYLCASSSPAGGQETQYFGPGTRLLVL.

The rearrangement uses TRBV11-2 and TRBJ2-2; a weak D match, TRBD2 (6 bases). Germline values: CDR1 SGHAT, CDR2 FQNNGV. Trimming shortened V by 1 base and J by 5 bases, and 8 bases separated the two germline ends. The CDR3 totals 14 residues. The CDR3 DNA follows: TGTGCCAGCAGCTTAGCTCGGGGGACCGGGGAGCTGTTTTTT. This gives the protein CASSLARGTGELFF.

The rearrangement uses TRBV6-4 and TRBJ2-3, with no clear D. V was trimmed by 4 bases and J by 0 bases, leaving 8 bases between them. CDR1 and CDR2 (germline): MRHNA, SNTAGT. The CDR3 length is 14 residues. The CDR3: CASSVESSTDTQYF. The CDR3 DNA is TGTGCCAGCAGTGTGGAAAGTAGCACAGATACGCAGTATTTT.

A few counts support this clone. The chain couples TRBV19 to TRBJ1-5, with TRBD1 matching over 7 bases. The germline V gene has CDR1 LNHDA and CDR2 SQIVND (reference sequence). CDR3 size: 19 residues. V dropped 4 bases and J dropped 0; count of bases not matched to a gene: 15. CDR3 sequence: CASSKAIWDSRNSNQPQHF. CDR3 sequence (DNA): TGTGCCAGTAGTAAAGCGATTTGGGACAGCCGAAATAGCAATCAGCCCCAGCATTTT.

This clone was counted a few times. The chain couples TRBV6-1 to TRBJ2-7; 9 nucleotides line up with TRBD1. The CDR3 runs to 15 residues. J lost 5 bases, V lost 2 bases, and 7 bases had no gene match. Germline loops: CDR1 MNHNS, CDR2 SASEGT. The CDR3 region has the DNA TGTGCCAGCAGTGAATCCTGGGACAGGGAAAACGAGCAGTACTTC. This codes for CASSESWDRENEQYF.

This chain uses TRBV19 with TRBJ2-3, with a possible D match to TRBD2 (5 bases). The germline CDR1 and CDR2 sequences are LNHDA and SQIVND (reference sequence). The CDR3 runs to 14 residues. Trimming left V 6 bases short and J 1 base short, with 11 bases between. DNA for the CDR3: TGTGCCAGTAGCCGGACTGTACGCACAGATACGCAGTATTTT. Amino acids: CASSRTVRTDTQYF. The full variable domain, its missing parts supplied by reference TRBV19 and TRBJ2-3, is DGGITQSPKYLFRKEGQNVTLSCEQNLNHDAMYWYRQDPGQGLRLIYYSQIVNDFQKGDIAEGYSVSREKKESFPLTVTSAQKNPTAFYLCASSRTVRTDTQYFGPGTRLTVL.

The chain employs TRBV7-9 and TRBJ1-5; TRBD1 might be the D (5 bases). V was pared by 1 base and J by 0 bases, with 7 bases between. Germline CDR1 reads SEHNR; CDR2 reads FQNEAQ (reference sequence). CDR3 length: 15 amino acids. In DNA, the CDR3 is TGTGCCAGCAGCTTAGGGGGGTATAGCAATCAGCCCCAGCATTTT. Residues: CASSLGGYSNQPQHF.

V is TRBV28 and J is TRBJ2-3; D assignment may be TRBD1 or TRBD2 (5 bases each). The CDR3 runs to 15 residues. Germline CDR1 reads MDHEN; CDR2 reads SYDVKM. The V and J ends lost 5 bases and 2 bases respectively, with 14 bases between them. The CDR3 DNA reads as TGTGCCAGCAGTCCGGGACGGCCACACACAGATACGCAGTATTTT. Encoded protein: CASSPGRPHTDTQYF.

The chain employs TRBV5-4 and TRBJ1-2; TRBD1 is a possible D gene (6 bases). From germline, CDR1 is SGHNT and CDR2 YYREEE (reference sequence). This CDR3 is 15 amino acids long. V was trimmed by 1 base and J by 5 bases, leaving 15 bases between them. CDR3 residues: CASSLLRGRRYGYTF. The CDR3 nucleotides read TGTGCCAGCAGCTTGCTCAGGGGCCGGCGGTATGGCTACACCTTC.

V and J are TRBV10-3 and TRBJ2-7; the D is unclear. Germline V gene sequence: CDR1 ENHRY, CDR2 SYGVKD. The CDR3 has 15 residues. Trimming took 0 bases from V and 2 from J, leaving 11 bases between them. The CDR3: CAISESGGPTYEQYF. CDR3 coding DNA: TGTGCCATCAGTGAGTCGGGCGGACCCACCTACGAGCAGTACTTC.

The chain joins TRBV5-1 to TRBJ2-6; 8 nucleotides line up with TRBD1. The junction had 8 bases not matched to a gene; V was cut back by 1 base and J by 2 bases. This CDR3 region has 18 residues. CDR1 is SGHRS and CDR2 is YFSETQ in the germline V gene. In nucleotides, the CDR3 is TGCGCCAGCAGCTTGTATACAGGGGGGTTCACTGGGGCCAACGTCCTGACTTTC. This encodes CASSLYTGGFTGANVLTF.

CDR3 protein: CASSNRAYWGYTF. The DNA for the CDR3 is TGTGCCAGTAGTAACAGGGCCTATTGGGGCTACACCTTC. The chain joins TRBV19 to TRBJ1-2; tentatively, D is TRBD1 (6 bases). In germline, CDR1 is LNHDA, CDR2 SQIVND (reference sequence). This CDR3 is built from 13 residues. V was shortened by 4 bases and J by 8 bases, with 14 bases between the two germline ends.

The sample holds one count of this clone. This chain joins TRBV5-1 and TRBJ2-5, with D perhaps TRBD1 (6 bases). The V and J ends lost 0 bases and 1 base respectively, with 13 bases between them. From germline, CDR1 is SGHRS and CDR2 YFSETQ. The CDR3 is 16 residues long. Here the CDR3 DNA reads TGCGCCAGCAGCTTGGCCCTCGGACAGTCCCAAGAGACCCAGTACTTC. It translates to CASSLALGQSQETQYF.

The chain couples TRBV30 to TRBJ1-2, with no clear D. Between the trimmed V and J ends, which lost 7 bases and 2 bases, there was a span of 8 bases. This CDR3 has 11 amino acids. Germline CDR1 reads GTSNPN; CDR2 reads SVGIG (reference sequence). The CDR3 DNA reads TGTGCCTTCGGGAAGAACTATGGCTACACCTTC. As protein: CAFGKNYGYTF.

V gene TRBV11-2 combines with J gene TRBJ2-7, with D perhaps matching TRBD1 or TRBD2 (5 bases each). Germline values: CDR1 SGHAT, CDR2 FQNNGV. The ends were cut back, 0 bases at V and 3 bases at J, with 9 bases in the middle. CDR3 length equals 14 residues. This CDR3 is CASSLERDDYEQYF. DNA for the CDR3: TGTGCCAGCAGCTTAGAACGGGACGACTACGAGCAGTACTTC.

CDR3 sequence (DNA): TGTGCCAGCAGCTTATGGGAGGAGAACACCGGGGAGCTGTTTTTT. Protein sequence: CASSLWEENTGELFF. The V gene is TRBV11-2, the J gene TRBJ2-2; possible D gene TRBD2, 6 bases. Germline CDR1 is SGHAT and CDR2 is FQNNGV. Trimming removed 2 bases at V and 1 base at J, with 8 bases between. The CDR3 extends over 15 amino acids. The whole variable domain, filled in from reference TRBV11-2 and TRBJ2-2, reads EAGVAQSPRYKIIEKRQSVAFWCNPISGHATLYWYQQILGQGPKLLIQFQNNGVVDDSQLPKDRFSAERLKGVDSTLKIQPAKLEDSAVYLCASSLWEENTGELFFGEGSRLTVL.

The chain carries TRBV7-9 and TRBJ2-7; D is undetermined. Trimming removed 5 bases at V and 4 bases at J, with 15 bases between. The CDR3 totals 14 residues. Germline CDR1 is SEHNR and CDR2 is FQNEAQ (reference sequence). The CDR3 DNA sequence: TGTGCCAGCAGCCTTGACCGTTACTCGTACGAGCAGTACTTC. Translating gives CASSLDRYSYEQYF.

This clone was counted between two and nine times. This chain links TRBV9 with TRBJ2-1, with a possible D match to TRBD1 (5 bases). CDR3 length equals 17 residues. The V end lost 0 bases, the J end lost 4 bases, and 17 bases lay between the germline ends. Germline lookup yields CDR1 SGDLS and CDR2 YYNGEE. The CDR3 DNA reads TGTGCCAGCAGCGTAGCCCCAGGGATTACCGATTACAATGAGCAGTTCTTC. It codes for CASSVAPGITDYNEQFF.

The chain has TRBV29-1 and TRBJ2-1; 10 bases are a match to TRBD2. V lost 4 bases to trimming and J lost 1 base; unmatched junction nucleotides: 1. Germline lookup yields CDR1 SQVTM and CDR2 ANQGSEA. The length of the CDR3 is 14 residues. CDR3 sequence reads: CSVASGGSYNEQFF. CDR3 coding DNA: TGCAGCGTTGCTAGCGGGGGTTCCTACAATGAGCAGTTCTTC.

J is TRBJ1-2 and V is TRBV5-6, with D perhaps TRBD1 (5 bases). Germline values: CDR1 SGHDT, CDR2 YYEEEE. Trimming removed 0 bases at V and 1 base at J, with 10 bases between. This CDR3 has 15 residues. The CDR3 nucleotides are TGTGCCAGCAGCTTGGGGATGGGGGATAACTATGGCTACACCTTC. It specifies CASSLGMGDNYGYTF.

The chain employs TRBV19 and TRBJ1-1; tentative D call: TRBD1 (5 bases). Trimming shortened V by 8 bases and J by 6 bases, and 22 bases separated the two germline ends. Germline-derived CDR1 and CDR2 are LNHDA and SQIVND (reference sequence). The length of the CDR3 is 15 residues. CDR3 nucleotide sequence: TGTGCCAGTCAACCTTCTCCAGGGATGTACTCTGAAGCTTTCTTT. It yields the protein CASQPSPGMYSEAFF.

V and J are TRBV5-5 and TRBJ1-2, with unresolved D. The CDR3 is made up of 13 amino acids. Germline V lookup: CDR1 SGHKS, CDR2 YYEKEE (reference sequence). With 0 bases removed from V and 4 bases from J, the gap between germline ends came to 7 bases. For the CDR3, the DNA is TGTGCCAGCAGCTTGGGTCAGCCCTATGGCTACACCTTC. Translating it yields CASSLGQPYGYTF.

The CDR3 reads CAWSLSGTGGIGGPYNEQFF. In DNA, the CDR3 is TGTGCCTGGAGTCTGTCGGGGACAGGGGGCATCGGGGGCCCCTACAATGAGCAGTTCTTC. The chain has TRBV30 and TRBJ2-1; 12 bases match TRBD1. V lost 2 bases and J lost 2; bases outside the gene matches: 16. The CDR3 runs to 20 residues. The V gene's germline CDR1 is GTSNPN and CDR2 SVGIG (reference sequence).

The J gene is TRBJ2-7, the V gene TRBV5-1; the match to TRBD1 covers 9 bases. V dropped 2 bases and J dropped 5; count of bases not matched to a gene: 8. The CDR3 length is 15 residues. CDR1 SGHRS and CDR2 YFSETQ come from the germline V gene. The chain's CDR3 is CASSFPGTGSNEQYF. The CDR3 region has the DNA TGCGCCAGCAGCTTTCCCGGGACAGGGAGTAACGAGCAGTACTTC.

V is TRBV6-1 and J is TRBJ1-2; possible D gene TRBD1, 5 bases. This CDR3 contains 12 residues. Germline V gene sequence: CDR1 MNHNS, CDR2 SASEGT. V lost 10 bases to trimming and J lost 3 bases, with 12 bases between them. The CDR3 nucleotides read TGTGCCACCGCGGGACCCTACTATGGCTACACCTTC. This codes for CATAGPYYGYTF.